This T cell receptor (beta chain) appears in the sequencing data of a study of identical twins. Points from the study as a whole: In cord blood, abundant beta clonotypes had fewer insertions; memory showed no trend.

TCRdb fed the 5' RACE reads into MiXCR, producing one record per CDR3 protein. In the table there are around 690,000 distinct CDR3 sequences, 21% of which are singletons. The sample holds a few counts of this clonotype. Its antigen is not identified. Germline CDR1 reads MNHEY; CDR2 reads SVGEGT. CDR3 size: 16 residues. Unmatched junction bases numbered 8, after V lost 5 bases and J lost 0 bases. These data also formed part of another study, on T cells expressing NK-cell markers. That paper adds: These clonotypes, the leaders elsewhere, also led the CD3+CD56-NKG2C+ fraction in a handful of donors.

The sample consisted of PBMCs. The receptor was isolated from a woman aged 18-29 years in good health. The J gene is TRBJ2-3, the V gene TRBV6-2 or TRBV6-3; 7 nucleotides agree with TRBD2. CDR3 coding DNA: TGTGCCAGCAGTGGGGCTAGCGGAACTAGCACAGATACGCAGTATTTT. The encoded protein is CASSGASGTSTDTQYF.